These T cell receptor beta chains were read from a single sample in a study of T cell repertoires in cytomegalovirus infection. TCRdb processed the reads anew with MiXCR; each CDR3 protein has one entry. The sample lists around 94,000 distinct CDR3 sequences, 16% occurring once. The sequencing sample was made of PBMCs. All receptors derive from a human donor in good health (CMV status not recorded). Some clones in this sample may be carry-over from other donors' samples. The CDR3 runs from the conserved cysteine through the conserved F or W. A D gene is named only where the DNA matches it firmly. A row's size may be missing; if present it is once, few, many or a size class.

V: TRBV28; size: many; D: .; J: TRBJ2-5; CDR3: CASSVFSEETQYF; DNA: TGTGCCAGCAGTGTTTTTTCCGAGGAGACCCAGTACTTC
V: TRBV14; size: few; D: .; J: TRBJ2-3; CDR3: CARGQTDTQYF; DNA: TGTGCCAGGGGGCAGACAGATACGCAGTATTTT
V: TRBV10-3; size: .; D: TRBD2; J: TRBJ2-3; CDR3: CAISVLLAGGPSTDTQYF; DNA: TGTGCCATCAGTGTTTTACTAGCGGGGGGCCCCAGCACAGATACGCAGTATTTT
V: TRBV7-8; size: many; D: .; J: TRBJ2-1; CDR3: CASSLVSGGVFF; DNA: TGTGCCAGCAGCTTAGTAAGTGGTGGTGTGTTCTTC
V: TRBV7-2; size: many; D: TRBD1; J: TRBJ2-3; CDR3: CASSSRTGGAGGTQYF; DNA: TGTGCCAGCAGCTCCAGGACAGGGGGCGCAGGAGGTACGCAGTATTTT
V: TRBV7-2; size: many; D: .; J: TRBJ2-5; CDR3: CASSLDGFLETQYF; DNA: TGTGCCAGCAGCTTAGATGGATTTCTAGAGACCCAGTACTTC
V: TRBV2; size: few; D: .; J: TRBJ2-5; CDR3: CASTTEETQYF; DNA: TGTGCCAGCACGACAGAAGAGACCCAGTACTTC
V: TRBV7-2; size: many; D: .; J: TRBJ1-4; CDR3: CASSPTGNEKLFF; DNA: TGTGCCAGCAGCCCGACGGGGAATGAAAAACTGTTTTTT
V: TRBV10-3; size: few; D: TRBD1; J: TRBJ1-1; CDR3: CAIRLGAGGATEAFF; DNA: TGTGCCATCAGGCTGGGGGCAGGGGGAGCCACTGAAGCTTTCTTT
V: TRBV28; size: few; D: .; J: TRBJ1-2; CDR3: CASSPWTSGAYGYTF; DNA: TGTGCCAGCAGTCCCTGGACCTCTGGGGCCTATGGCTACACCTTC
V: TRBV4-1; size: many; D: .; J: TRBJ1-1; CDR3: CASSQVVPGWLNTEAFF; DNA: TGCGCCAGCAGCCAAGTGGTACCAGGGTGGTTGAACACTGAAGCTTTCTTT
V: TRBV7-3; size: many; D: .; J: TRBJ2-1; CDR3: CASSLTYGGLQFF; DNA: TGTGCCAGCAGCTTAACGTACGGAGGATTGCAGTTCTTC
V: TRBV7-2; size: many; D: TRBD1; J: TRBJ2-3; CDR3: CASSLGTGGLGDTQYF; DNA: TGTGCCAGCAGCTTAGGTACAGGGGGCCTCGGAGATACGCAGTATTTT
V: TRBV12-3/TRBV12-4; size: many; D: TRBD2; J: TRBJ2-5; CDR3: CASSLAGGPWQETQYF; DNA: TGTGCCAGCAGTCTTGCGGGGGGGCCGTGGCAAGAGACCCAGTACTTC
V: TRBV7-3; size: many; D: .; J: TRBJ2-3; CDR3: CASSPGLADTQYF; DNA: TGTGCCAGCAGCCCCGGTCTAGCAGATACGCAGTATTTT
V: TRBV7-9; size: many; D: .; J: TRBJ1-3; CDR3: CASSVPRSGNTIYF; DNA: TGTGCCAGCAGCGTTCCGAGAAGTGGAAACACCATATATTTT
V: TRBV6-1; size: many; D: .; J: TRBJ1-5; CDR3: CASSGRTVSNQPQHF; DNA: TGTGCCAGCAGTGGGAGGACGGTTAGCAATCAGCCCCAGCATTTT
V: TRBV27; size: few; D: .; J: TRBJ2-3; CDR3: CASSLRGSALTDTQYF; DNA: TGTGCCAGCAGTCTCCGTGGTAGCGCTCTCACAGATACGCAGTATTTT
V: TRBV12-3/TRBV12-4; size: many; D: TRBD1; J: TRBJ2-1; CDR3: CASSSRDRGFNEQFF; DNA: TGTGCCAGCAGTTCCCGGGACAGGGGGTTTAATGAGCAGTTCTTC
V: TRBV5-6; size: few; D: .; J: TRBJ1-5; CDR3: CASSAQARQPQHF; DNA: TGTGCCAGCAGCGCCCAGGCGCGTCAGCCCCAGCATTTT
V: TRBV6-1; size: many; D: TRBD1; J: TRBJ2-5; CDR3: CASERPGQGTQYF; DNA: TGTGCCAGCGAACGACCGGGACAGGGGACCCAGTACTTC
V: TRBV20-1; size: few; D: .; J: TRBJ1-5; CDR3: CSAPERLGENQPQHF; DNA: TGCAGTGCCCCCGAGAGGCTAGGGGAGAATCAGCCCCAGCATTTT